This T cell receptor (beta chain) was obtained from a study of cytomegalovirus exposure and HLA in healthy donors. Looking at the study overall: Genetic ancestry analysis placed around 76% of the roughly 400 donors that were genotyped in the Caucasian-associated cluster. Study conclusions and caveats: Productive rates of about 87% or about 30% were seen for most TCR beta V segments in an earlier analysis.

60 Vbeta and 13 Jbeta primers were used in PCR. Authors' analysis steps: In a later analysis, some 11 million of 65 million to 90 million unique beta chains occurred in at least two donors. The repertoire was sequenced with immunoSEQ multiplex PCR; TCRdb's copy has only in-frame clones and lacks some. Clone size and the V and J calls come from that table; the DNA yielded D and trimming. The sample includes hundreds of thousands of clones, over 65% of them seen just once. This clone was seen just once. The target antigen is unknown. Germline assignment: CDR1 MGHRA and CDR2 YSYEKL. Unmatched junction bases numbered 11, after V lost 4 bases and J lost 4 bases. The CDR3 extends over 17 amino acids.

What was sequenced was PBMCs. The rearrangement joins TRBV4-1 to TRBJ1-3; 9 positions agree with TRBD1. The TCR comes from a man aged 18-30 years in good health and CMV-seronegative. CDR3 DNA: TGCGCCAGCAGCCTCGCCGGGGACAGGGTCGCCGGAAACACCATATATTTT. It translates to CASSLAGDRVAGNTIYF.